The 22 T cell receptor beta chains below all came from one sample that was sequenced in a study of blood T cell repertoires in COVID-19. Profiled with immunoSEQ multiplex PCR; TCRdb holds only in-frame clones, not every one. The sample comprises approximately 230,000 clones, around 90% of which are singletons, and roughly 15% rests with the top ten. The source material was PBMCs or T cells enriched from blood (not recorded which). These TCRs come from a woman aged 50 to 60 with acute COVID-19.

This sequence joins TRBV27 and TRBJ1-6; D unresolved. The germline V gene has CDR1 MNHEY and CDR2 SMNVEV (reference sequence). V lost 0 bases and J lost 10, with 10 bases in between. The CDR3 spans 14 residues. The CDR3 region has the DNA TGTGCCAGCAGTTTATCGAATTCGGGATCACCCCTCCACTTT. It is translated as CASSLSNSGSPLHF.

This rearrangement joins TRBV11-1 to TRBJ1-1, with D perhaps TRBD1 (5 bases). Trimming cost V 5 bases and J 3 bases, with 7 bases left between them. There are 12 residues in the CDR3. Germline V lookup: CDR1 SGHAT, CDR2 FQDESV (reference sequence). CDR3 DNA: TGTGCCAGCAGCAAGGGGCACACTGAAGCTTTCTTT. Encoded protein: CASSKGHTEAFF.

The genes are TRBV29-1 and TRBJ2-7, with 7 nucleotides matching TRBD2. CDR3 length: 13 amino acids. The V gene end was trimmed by 4 bases and the J gene end by 7 bases; junction bases not matched to a gene: 10. Germline CDR1 and CDR2: SQVTM and ANQGSEA. CDR3 sequence (DNA): TGCAGCGTTGGGTTGAGCGGGGTAGGGGAGCAGTACTTC. It codes for CSVGLSGVGEQYF.

The genes are TRBV10-3 and TRBJ2-5, with 7 positions matching TRBD2. From germline, CDR1 is ENHRY and CDR2 SYGVKD. The V segment lost 0 bases and the J segment 1 base; nucleotides outside the gene matches: 11. The CDR3 is 18 residues long. Written as DNA, the CDR3 is TGTGCCATCAGTGAGTCGTTTGGGGCTAGCGGAACCCAAGAGACCCAGTACTTC. Its protein is CAISESFGASGTQETQYF.

The CDR3: CASSRQGATTTGELFF. CDR3 coding DNA: TGTGCCAGCAGCCGTCAGGGGGCTACGACCACCGGGGAGCTGTTTTTT. The V and J genes are TRBV5-5 and TRBJ2-2; the match to TRBD1 covers 8 bases. Germline CDR1 and CDR2: SGHKS and YYEKEE (reference sequence). The CDR3 runs to 16 residues. After removal of 4 bases from V and 4 bases from J, the junction contained 9 bases not matched to a gene.

The table lists this clone with a count of one. V gene TRBV19 combines with J gene TRBJ2-2; weak D call: TRBD2 (6 bases). In germline, CDR1 is LNHDA, CDR2 SQIVND (reference sequence). This CDR3 region has 15 residues. V was clipped by 4 bases and J by 6 bases, with 15 bases between them. The CDR3 is CASSRWRVSPGELFF. The CDR3 DNA reads as TGTGCCAGTAGTAGGTGGAGGGTATCACCCGGGGAGCTGTTTTTT.

This sequence joins TRBV5-1 and TRBJ2-1, with a weak D call TRBD2 (6 bases). V was pared by 0 bases and J by 4 bases, with 11 bases between. CDR3 length: 15 residues. Per germline, CDR1 SGHRS and CDR2 YFSETQ. CDR3 loop: CASSLGVGGYNEQFF. As DNA, the CDR3 is TGCGCCAGCAGCTTGGGTGTGGGAGGATACAATGAGCAGTTCTTC.

A single count supports this clone. The V and J genes are TRBV30 and TRBJ1-1; possible D gene TRBD1, 5 bases. The V and J ends lost 3 bases and 4 bases respectively, with 9 bases between them. There are 12 residues in the CDR3. CDR1 and CDR2 from the germline V gene are GTSNPN and SVGIG (reference sequence). The chain's CDR3 is CAWRGEGTEAFF. CDR3 nucleotides: TGTGCCTGGAGAGGGGAGGGCACTGAAGCTTTCTTT.

As regards this clone: Other DNA sequences from this sample encode an identical CDR3 as well. This chain connects TRBV12-3 or TRBV12-4 to TRBJ1-5; unclear D gene. Trimming removed 2 bases at V and 6 bases at J, with 5 bases between. The CDR3 sequence is 12 residues long. CDR3: CASSLSGQPQHF. For the CDR3, the DNA is TGTGCCAGCAGTTTATCGGGTCAGCCCCAGCATTTT.

The chain uses TRBV4-1 and TRBJ2-7; 9 bases match TRBD2. The trim removed 6 bases at V and 4 bases at J, leaving 7 bases unmatched. The CDR3 consists of 14 residues. In germline, CDR1 is MGHRA, CDR2 YSYEKL. CDR3 residues: CASSPSGRFYEQYF. The CDR3 nucleotides read TGCGCCAGCAGTCCGAGCGGGAGGTTTTACGAGCAGTACTTC.

CDR3 DNA sequence: TGTGCCAGCAGCAAAACCCAGCGGGATAACACCGGGGAGCTGTTTTTT. Amino acids: CASSKTQRDNTGELFF. The chain uses TRBV21-1 and TRBJ2-2; TRBD2, the table's D call, was not compared with the DNA. TRBV21-1 is given as a pseudogene. CDR3 length: 16 amino acids.

The V and J genes are TRBV28 and TRBJ1-5; 7 positions agree with TRBD1. Germline CDR1 and CDR2: MDHEN and SYDVKM. Trimming cost V 3 bases and J 1 base; bases outside gene matches: 15. This CDR3 is built from 19 residues. CDR3 residues: CASSLVGGRRGRSNQPQHF. The CDR3 coding sequence is TGTGCCAGCAGTTTGGTGGGTGGGAGAAGGGGGCGCAGCAATCAGCCCCAGCATTTT. The variable domain in full, completed from reference TRBV28 and TRBJ1-5, reads DVKVTQSSRYLVKRTGEKVFLECVQDMDHENMFWYRQDPGLGLRLIYFSYDVKMKEKGDIPEGYSVSREKKERFSLILESASTNQTSMYLCASSLVGGRRGRSNQPQHFGDGTRLSIL.

The genes are TRBV3-1 (or the pseudogene TRBV3-2) and TRBJ2-1; the match to TRBD2 covers 10 bases. Germline CDR1 LGHDT, CDR2 YNNKEL (reference sequence). The length of the CDR3 is 15 residues. J lost 4 bases, V lost 4 bases, and 4 bases had no gene match. The CDR3 here is CASSRGTSAYNEQFF. DNA for the CDR3: TGTGCCAGCAGCCGCGGGACTAGCGCATACAATGAGCAGTTCTTC.

V usage is TRBV25-1 and J usage is TRBJ1-3; D is undetermined. V lost 6 bases and J lost 2, with 11 bases in between. The CDR3 length is 14 residues. Germline V gene lookup returns CDR1 MGHDK and CDR2 SYGVNS. Here the CDR3 DNA reads TGTGCCAGCAGGGACCCGGGGACTGGAAACACCATATATTTT. Protein sequence: CASRDPGTGNTIYF.

The chain recombines TRBV3-1 (or the pseudogene TRBV3-2) with TRBJ1-1; 12 bases are shared with TRBD1. Germline-derived CDR1 and CDR2 are LGHDT and YNNKEL (reference sequence). The CDR3 extends over 16 amino acids. Germline trimming cut 4 bases from V and 6 bases from J; bases unmatched to any gene: 9. CDR3 in DNA: TGTGCCAGCAGCCCTTGGGACAGGGGGCAGGAGGCTGAAGCTTTCTTT. Translated: CASSPWDRGQEAEAFF.

V gene TRBV3-1 (or the pseudogene TRBV3-2) combines with J gene TRBJ2-1, with TRBD2 as a possible D gene (5 bases). V lost 2 bases and J lost 5, with 10 bases in between. The CDR3 is 14 amino acids. The germline V gene encodes CDR1 LGHDT and CDR2 YNNKEL (reference sequence). Here the CDR3 reads CASSQLGGNNEQFF. Written as DNA, the CDR3 is TGTGCCAGCAGCCAATTAGGAGGAAACAATGAGCAGTTCTTC.

The J gene is TRBJ1-1, the V gene TRBV5-1; 8 bases line up with TRBD1. Germline V gene lookup returns CDR1 SGHRS and CDR2 YFSETQ. V trimming: 3 bases; J trimming: 1 base; junction bases outside the gene matches: 5. This CDR3 spans 15 amino acids. CDR3 in amino acids: CASSSPGTGNTEAFF. The CDR3 DNA is TGCGCCAGCAGCTCGCCCGGGACAGGGAACACTGAAGCTTTCTTT.

With regard to this clone: The sample has other DNA sequences that encode this CDR3 too. J is TRBJ2-7 and V is TRBV27; no definite D call. The germline gives CDR1 MNHEY, CDR2 SMNVEV (reference sequence). This CDR3 is built from 12 residues. V was cut by 3 bases and J by 0 bases, with 3 bases left in between. CDR3 nucleotide sequence: TGTGCCAGCAGTTTCTCCTCCTACGAGCAGTACTTC. Its protein product is CASSFSSYEQYF.

The chain is built from TRBV11-1 and TRBJ2-3; D gene uncertain. Germline V gene sequence: CDR1 SGHAT, CDR2 FQDESV (reference sequence). V gave up 7 bases and J gave up 4 bases, with 12 bases separating them. This CDR3 comprises 13 residues. Written as DNA, the CDR3 is TGTGCCAGCAACTCACCCCCCCCAGATACGCAGTATTTT. Encoded protein: CASNSPPPDTQYF.

The rearrangement links TRBV12-3 or TRBV12-4 to TRBJ2-3; D is ambiguous. V was pared by 3 bases and J by 2 bases, with 6 bases between. The CDR3 has 13 residues. The CDR3 loop is CASSLSTTDTQYF. The CDR3, as DNA: TGTGCCAGCAGTTTGAGTACCACAGATACGCAGTATTTT.

The rearrangement uses TRBV5-1 and TRBJ2-2, with 8 bases matching TRBD1. In germline, CDR1 is SGHRS, CDR2 YFSETQ. V lost 2 bases, J lost 0 bases, and 18 bases stayed unmatched. There are 21 residues in the CDR3. DNA of the CDR3: TGCGCCAGCAGCTTAACCCCCGCGACAGGGGTCGCCCTCGCGAACACCGGGGAGCTGTTTTTT. This gives the protein CASSLTPATGVALANTGELFF.

The chain combines TRBV5-1 with TRBJ2-5, with 11 nucleotides matching TRBD2. With V trimmed by 4 bases and J by 3 bases, 8 bases remained unmatched. CDR3 length equals 16 residues. CDR1 and CDR2 (germline): SGHRS, YFSETQ. In nucleotides, the CDR3 is TGCGCCAGCAGCGACCCGGTACTAGCGGGAGAAGAGACCCAGTACTTC. Protein product: CASSDPVLAGEETQYF.